This T cell receptor beta chain was recorded in a study of immune evolution from preneoplasia to lung adenocarcinoma. General study points: Later-stage lesions seemingly showed higher T cell density and diversity than normal lung. Top clone share appeared to fall from AAH through AIS, MIA, adenocarcinoma.

After pathologic assessment, macro-dissection selected premalignant or tumor cells for extraction. The V segment lost 4 bases and the J segment 3 bases; nucleotides outside the gene matches: 6. This CDR3 spans 15 amino acids. Germline V CDR1 and CDR2: SGHRS, YFSETQ. Comments on this clone: The antigen remains unidentified.

Only in-frame clones appear in the TCRdb table, and some are missing; sequencing was by immunoSEQ multiplex PCR. Of more than 8,000 clones detected, around 80% appear once; the ten largest clones hold almost 5%. The J gene is TRBJ1-3, the V gene TRBV5-1, with TRBD1 identical over 8 bases. The sequence derives from a person between 70 and 80 years old with lung adenocarcinoma. Some clones in this sample may be carry-over from other donors' samples. Sample: FFPE minimally invasive lung adenocarcinoma tissue. Here the CDR3 reads CASSRTGGSGNTIYF. The CDR3 coding sequence is TGCGCCAGCAGCCGAACAGGGGGGAGTGGAAACACCATATATTTT.